This T cell receptor (beta chain) was captured by sequencing in a study of cytomegalovirus exposure and HLA in healthy donors. With 8 bases clipped from V and 4 bases from J, the junction kept 7 bases outside the gene matches. This CDR3 is 13 amino acids long. Germline V gene sequence: CDR1 GTSNPN, CDR2 SVGIG (reference sequence). Primers included in the PCR were 60 Vbeta and 13 Jbeta primers. Sequencing was performed with immunoSEQ multiplex PCR; in TCRdb, only in-frame clones are kept and a portion is missing. Found here are roughly 180,000 clones, approximately 80% of them singletons; the top ten hold about 1.4%.

The chain is built from TRBV30 and TRBJ1-1; 10 positions match TRBD1. The TCR originated in a girl aged 10 to 17 in good health and CMV-seropositive. The sample consisted of PBMCs. For the CDR3, the DNA is TGTGCCGGGGGACAGGGGCGGGTCACTGAAGCTTTCTTT. Its translation: CAGGQGRVTEAFF.